This T cell receptor beta chain is drawn from a study of identical twins. Notes on the study in general: In monozygotic twins, models underestimated the sharing of out-of-frame TCR alpha.

Trimming stripped 7 bases from V and 5 bases from J, with 12 bases between. The CDR3 length is 13 residues. One entry per CDR3 protein results from TCRdb running MiXCR on the 5' RACE reads. Seen here are 690,000 or so distinct CDR3 sequences, around 6.1% observed once, and the top ten hold roughly 1.6%. This clonotype was seen ten or more times. The target antigen is unknown. The V and J genes are TRBV12-3 or TRBV12-4 and TRBJ1-5; the D is unclear. The specimen sequenced was naive T cells sorted from blood. The clonotype comes from a man between 18 and 29 years old in good health. CDR3 nucleotide sequence: TGTGCCAGCAAAAAAACAGAAGATCAGCCCCAGCATTTT. Its protein product is CASKKTEDQPQHF.